This TCR beta chain was sequenced in a study of T cells of healthy individuals. MiXCR was run by TCRdb on the 5' RACE reads, yielding one entry per CDR3 protein. This sample has 85,000 to 100,000 distinct CDR3 sequences, with 17% found just once. This receptor was identified in a human donor in good health.

The CDR3 loop reads CASTKEEGYTEAFF. The CDR3 bases are TGCGCCAGCACCAAAGAGGAGGGGTACACTGAAGCTTTCTTT. The chain joins TRBV5-1 to TRBJ1-1; the D gene is possibly TRBD1 (5 bases). Germline values: CDR1 SGHRS, CDR2 YFSETQ. The CDR3 covers 14 residues. Trimming left V 6 bases short and J 3 bases short, with 15 bases between.